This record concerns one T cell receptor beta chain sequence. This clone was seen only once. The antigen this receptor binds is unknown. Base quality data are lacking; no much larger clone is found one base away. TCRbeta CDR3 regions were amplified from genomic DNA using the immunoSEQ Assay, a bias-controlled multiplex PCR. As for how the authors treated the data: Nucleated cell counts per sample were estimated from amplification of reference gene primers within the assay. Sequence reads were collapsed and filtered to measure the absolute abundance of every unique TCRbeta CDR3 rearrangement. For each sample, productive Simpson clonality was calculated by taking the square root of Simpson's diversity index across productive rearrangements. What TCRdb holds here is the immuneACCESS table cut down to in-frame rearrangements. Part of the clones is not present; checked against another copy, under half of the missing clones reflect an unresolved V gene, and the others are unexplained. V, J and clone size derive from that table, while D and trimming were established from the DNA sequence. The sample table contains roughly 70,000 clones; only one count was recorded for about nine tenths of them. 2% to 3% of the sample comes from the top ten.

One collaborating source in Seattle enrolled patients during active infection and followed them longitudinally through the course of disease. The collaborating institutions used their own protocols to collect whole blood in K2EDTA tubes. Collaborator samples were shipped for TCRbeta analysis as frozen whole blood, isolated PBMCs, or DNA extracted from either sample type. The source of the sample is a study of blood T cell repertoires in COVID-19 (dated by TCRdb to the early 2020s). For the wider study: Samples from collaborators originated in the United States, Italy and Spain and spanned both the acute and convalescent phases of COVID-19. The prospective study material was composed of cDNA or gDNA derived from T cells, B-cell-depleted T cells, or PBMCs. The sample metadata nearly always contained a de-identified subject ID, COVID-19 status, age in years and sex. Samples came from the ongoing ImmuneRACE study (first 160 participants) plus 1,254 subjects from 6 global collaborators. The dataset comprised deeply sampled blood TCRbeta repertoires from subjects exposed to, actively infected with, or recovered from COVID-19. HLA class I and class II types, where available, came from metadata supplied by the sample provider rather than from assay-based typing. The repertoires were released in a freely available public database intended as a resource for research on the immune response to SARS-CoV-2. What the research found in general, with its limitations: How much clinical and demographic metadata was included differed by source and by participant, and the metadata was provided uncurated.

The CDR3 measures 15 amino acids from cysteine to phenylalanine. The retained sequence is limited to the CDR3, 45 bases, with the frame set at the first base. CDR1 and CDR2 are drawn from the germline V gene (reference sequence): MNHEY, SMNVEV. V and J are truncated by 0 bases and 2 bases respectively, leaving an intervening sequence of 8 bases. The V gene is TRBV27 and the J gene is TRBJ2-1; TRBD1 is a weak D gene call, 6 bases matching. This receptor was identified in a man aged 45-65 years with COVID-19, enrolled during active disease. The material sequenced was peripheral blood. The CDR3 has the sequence CASSLSAGAYNEQFF. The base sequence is TGTGCCAGCAGTTTATCGGCAGGGGCCTACAATGAGCAGTTCTTC.